This T cell receptor beta chain was captured by sequencing in a study of cytomegalovirus exposure and HLA in healthy donors. Whole-study findings and limits: Within a later analysis, the majority of CMV-associated TCR beta chains appeared HLA-restricted. The Asian-associated ancestry cluster reportedly had fewer N-insertions than the roughly 670-donor mean in a later analysis. In a later analysis, common viral pathogens appeared linked to several of the most significant clusters. It was reportedly the case that the classifier diagnosed cytomegalovirus status with high specificity and sensitivity.

The CDR3 has 12 residues. The ends lost 4 bases at V and 5 bases at J; junction bases unmatched: 2. Germline V gives CDR1 SGHTA, CDR2 FQGNSA. The PCR used 60 Vbeta and 13 Jbeta primers. The table came from immunoSEQ multiplex PCR; TCRdb's copy has only in-frame clones and leaves some out. The sample is made up of 200,000 or so clones, and the top ten hold 0.74% of it. Of note for this clone: Antigen unknown.

This rearrangement joins TRBV7-2 to TRBJ2-7; 7 nucleotides agree with TRBD1. The sequenced material came from PBMCs. The receptor's source is a boy aged 5-17 years in good health and CMV-seronegative. The CDR3 protein is CASSSTGDEQYF. CDR3 DNA: TGTGCCAGCAGCTCTACAGGGGACGAGCAGTACTTC.